This record concerns one T cell receptor (beta chain) sequence. TCRdb's copy holds only in-frame clones and misses some; the assay was immunoSEQ multiplex PCR. The sample consists of roughly 63,000 clones, 65% to 85% of them appearing once. V gave up 5 bases and J gave up 1 base; unmatched junction bases: 11. There are 17 residues in the CDR3. Germline lookup yields CDR1 SGHTA and CDR2 FQGNSA. This record belongs to a study of lymphopenia after photon versus proton radiotherapy. The sequences come from peripheral blood, collected from a patient treated with proton-based radiotherapy. This clonotype was obtained from a man aged 55 to 70 with pancreatic cancer. This chain uses TRBV7-2 with TRBJ2-1; 7 positions agree with TRBD2. In DNA form, the CDR3 reads TGTGCCAGCAGCAGGGGAGGCGGGAGAATTTCCTACAATGAGCAGTTCTTC. Its protein product is CASSRGGGRISYNEQFF.